This is a list of T cell receptor beta chains from one sample in a study of blood T cell repertoires in COVID-19. TCRdb's copy holds only in-frame clones and misses some; the assay was immunoSEQ multiplex PCR. The sample has about 160,000 clones, 80% to 90% seen once. Sequencing input: PBMCs or T cells enriched from blood (not recorded which). All receptors derive from a woman aged 45-65 years who had recovered from COVID-19. Each CDR3 is given with its conserved first and last residue. The D gene is left open where the match is weak. Rows give clone size only sometimes, using once, few, many, or a class for an expanded clone.

j_call | d_call | clone_size | cdr3_length | v_call | cdr3_nt | cdr3_aa
TRBJ1-1 | - | - | 14 | TRBV5-6 | TGTGCCAGCAGCTTCCAGACTGTGAACACTGAAGCTTTCTTT | CASSFQTVNTEAFF
TRBJ1-4 | - | - | 15 | TRBV19 | TGTGCCAGTAGTCCCCGACAGAGCAATAATGAAAAACTGTTTTTT | CASSPRQSNNEKLFF
TRBJ1-1 | - | - | 14 | TRBV2 | TGTGCCAGCTACACCCGTGGCTTTAACACTGAAGCTTTCTTT | CASYTRGFNTEAFF
TRBJ2-5 | TRBD1 | - | 11 | TRBV6-2/TRBV6-3 | TGTGCCAGCAGTGACAGGGGGCCCCAGTACTTC | CASSDRGPQYF
TRBJ2-3 | TRBD2 | - | 17 | TRBV5-1 | TGCGCCAGCAGCCCGCTAGCGGGGGGGCTTCGCACAGATACGCAGTATTTT | CASSPLAGGLRTDTQYF
TRBJ2-1 | - | few | 14 | TRBV2 | TGTGCCAGCAGTGAAGCTACGTGGGGGGGCGAGAGGTTCTTC | CASSEATWGGERFF
TRBJ1-1 | TRBD1 | once | 16 | TRBV10-3 | TGTGCCATCAGTGAGGGGAGACAGGGGGGGAACACTGAAGCTTTCTTT | CAISEGRQGGNTEAFF
TRBJ2-7 | - | - | 14 | TRBV28 | TGTGCCAGCGACGCGTCGGGGAACTCCTACGAGCAGTACTTC | CASDASGNSYEQYF
TRBJ2-5 | - | - | 17 | TRBV5-1 | TGCGCCAGCAGCTCTCGATTGGGGTGGGGGCACGGAGAGACCCAGTACTTC | CASSSRLGWGHGETQYF
TRBJ1-2 | - | - | 14 | TRBV6-2/TRBV6-3 | TGTGCCAGCAGTTACGGGGGGTCTGGATATGGCTACACCTTC | CASSYGGSGYGYTF
TRBJ2-5 | - | few | 11 | TRBV19 | TGTGCCAGTAGCTCGGGAGAGACCCAGTACTTC | CASSSGETQYF
TRBJ2-2 | TRBD1 | - | 19 | TRBV4-1 | TGCGCCAGCAGCCAACAAGCCCTCCTGGGGACAGGGTCCACCGGGGAGCTGTTTTTT | CASSQQALLGTGSTGELFF
TRBJ2-1 | - | - | 12 | TRBV7-9 | TGTGCCAGCAGCCCCTTGAGTAATGAGCAGTTCTTC | CASSPLSNEQFF
TRBJ1-6 | - | - | 15 | TRBV5-1 | TGCGCCAGCAGCCCGCTGGCGGGGGGCAGTTCACCCCTCCACTTT | CASSPLAGGSSPLHF
TRBJ1-2 | TRBD1 | - | 17 | TRBV14 | TGTGCCAGCAGCCCCTATGTTGGACAGGGCCCAGTTGGGGGCTACACCTTC | CASSPYVGQGPVGGYTF
TRBJ1-1 | - | once | 13 | TRBV28 | TGTGCCAGCAGTACAGGGTTTAGGACTGAAGCTTTCTTT | CASSTGFRTEAFF
TRBJ2-1 | - | few | 14 | TRBV7-9 | TGTGCCAGCAGCCCTTACAGGGACATAAATGAGCAGTTCTTC | CASSPYRDINEQFF
TRBJ1-2 | - | few | 12 | TRBV28 | TGTGCCAGCAGTTCGGACAGATATGGCTACACCTTC | CASSSDRYGYTF
TRBJ1-1 | - | - | 15 | TRBV19 | TGTGCCAGTAGTATAGTTGGGGGCGCGTACACTGAAGCTTTCTTT | CASSIVGGAYTEAFF
TRBJ2-7 | - | - | 13 | TRBV18 | TGTGCCAGCTCACCGTATCAAACTTACGAGCAGTACTTC | CASSPYQTYEQYF
TRBJ2-7 | - | - | 16 | TRBV3-1/TRBV3-2 | TGTGCCAGCAGCCAAGATCGGTTAGCCCTTTCCTACGAGCAGTACTTC | CASSQDRLALSYEQYF
TRBJ2-7 | - | - | 17 | TRBV4-2 | TGTGCCAGCAGCCAAGATTTATCCCAAGGGGCCAGCTACGAGCAGTACTTC | CASSQDLSQGASYEQYF
TRBJ1-5 | - | - | 13 | TRBV19 | TGTGCCAGTAGTAGGGAGGGAAATCAGCCCCAGCATTTT | CASSREGNQPQHF
TRBJ2-1 | - | once | 13 | TRBV14 | TGTGCCAGCAGCCAAGAAATCGGCGGTGAGCAGTTCTTC | CASSQEIGGEQFF
TRBJ2-5 | - | - | 13 | TRBV11-2 | TGTGCCAGCAGCTTCAGGGGCCAAGAGACCCAGTACTTC | CASSFRGQETQYF
TRBJ2-7 | - | - | 15 | TRBV4-1 | TGCGCCAGCAGCCGAGGTCAGGGAGGCTCCTACGAGCAGTACTTC | CASSRGQGGSYEQYF
TRBJ2-3 | - | - | 15 | TRBV4-3 | TGCGCCAGCAGCAAGAAGGCGCAGGGCGGAGATACGCAGTATTTT | CASSKKAQGGDTQYF
TRBJ1-1 | - | - | 14 | TRBV27 | TGTGCCAGCAGTTTAGAGCACGGGAACACTGAAGCTTTCTTT | CASSLEHGNTEAFF
TRBJ2-3 | TRBD1 | - | 14 | TRBV7-9 | TGTGCCAGCAGCTACACACAGGGGGCAGATACGCAGTATTTT | CASSYTQGADTQYF
TRBJ2-2 | - | - | 13 | TRBV28 | TGTGCCAGCCGGACTGGAAACACCGGGGAGCTGTTTTTT | CASRTGNTGELFF
TRBJ2-7 | TRBD1 | once | 15 | TRBV7-7 | TGTGCTAGCAGCTTAGCTCCGGGACAGGCCTACGAGCAGTACTTC | CASSLAPGQAYEQYF
TRBJ2-7 | TRBD1 | - | 15 | TRBV7-9 | TGTGCCAGCAGCTTTGGGCAGGGGGCGGCCTACGAGCAGTACTTC | CASSFGQGAAYEQYF
TRBJ2-7 | TRBD1 | - | 13 | TRBV3-1/TRBV3-2 | TGTGCCAGCAGCTACAGGGGGGACTACGAGCAGTACTTC | CASSYRGDYEQYF